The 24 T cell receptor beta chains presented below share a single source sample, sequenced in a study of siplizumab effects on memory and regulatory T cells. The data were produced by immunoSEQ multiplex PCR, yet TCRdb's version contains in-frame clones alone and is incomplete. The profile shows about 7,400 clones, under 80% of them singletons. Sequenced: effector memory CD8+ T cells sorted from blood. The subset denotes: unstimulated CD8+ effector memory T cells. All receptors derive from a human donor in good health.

The CDR3 DNA sequence: TGTGCCAGCAGCTTATCGGCCGGGAAGAATGAGCAGTTCTTC. Translation: CASSLSAGKNEQFF. The V gene is TRBV11-2, the J gene TRBJ2-1, with a possible D match to TRBD2 (5 bases). V gave up 2 bases and J gave up 7 bases, with 12 bases separating them. The CDR3 extends over 14 amino acids. CDR1 and CDR2 from the germline V gene are SGHAT and FQNNGV.

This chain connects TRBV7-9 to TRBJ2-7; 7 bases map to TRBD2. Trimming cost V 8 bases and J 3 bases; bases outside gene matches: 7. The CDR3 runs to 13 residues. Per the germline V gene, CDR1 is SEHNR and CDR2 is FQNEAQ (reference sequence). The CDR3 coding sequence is TGTGCCAGCGGGGGGGAAGAGGGCTACGAGCAGTACTTC. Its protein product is CASGGEEGYEQYF.

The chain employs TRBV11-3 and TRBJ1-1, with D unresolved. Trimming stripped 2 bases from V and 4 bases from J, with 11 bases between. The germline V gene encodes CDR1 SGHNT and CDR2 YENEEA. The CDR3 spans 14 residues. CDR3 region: CASSLRWGGTEAFF. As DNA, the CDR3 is TGTGCCAGCAGCTTAAGGTGGGGAGGCACTGAAGCTTTCTTT.

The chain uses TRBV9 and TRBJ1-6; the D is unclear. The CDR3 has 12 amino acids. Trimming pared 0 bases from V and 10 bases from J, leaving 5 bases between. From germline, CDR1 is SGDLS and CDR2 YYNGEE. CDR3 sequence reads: CASSVEKSPLHF. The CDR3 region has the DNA TGTGCCAGCAGCGTAGAAAAGTCACCCCTCCACTTT.

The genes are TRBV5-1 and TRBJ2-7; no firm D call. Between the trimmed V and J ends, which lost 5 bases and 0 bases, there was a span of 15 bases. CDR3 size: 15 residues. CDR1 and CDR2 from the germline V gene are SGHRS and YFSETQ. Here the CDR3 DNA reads TGCGCCAGCAGGGCCCAGCTAGGGATCTCCTACGAGCAGTACTTC. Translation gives CASRAQLGISYEQYF.

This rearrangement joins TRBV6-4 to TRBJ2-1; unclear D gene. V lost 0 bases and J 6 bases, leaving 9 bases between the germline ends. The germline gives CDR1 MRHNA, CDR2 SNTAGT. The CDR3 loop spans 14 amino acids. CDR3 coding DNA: TGTGCCAGCAGTGACTCGACGGATGGCAATGAGCAGTTCTTC. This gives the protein CASSDSTDGNEQFF.

CDR3 protein: CASRPGTNTGELFF. CDR3 DNA sequence: TGCGCCAGCAGACCCGGGACGAACACCGGGGAGCTGTTTTTT. The rearrangement links TRBV4-1 to TRBJ2-2; D might be TRBD2 (5 bases). CDR1 and CDR2 from the germline V gene are MGHRA and YSYEKL. V dropped 6 bases and J dropped 0 bases, with 8 bases sitting between them. There are 14 residues in the CDR3.

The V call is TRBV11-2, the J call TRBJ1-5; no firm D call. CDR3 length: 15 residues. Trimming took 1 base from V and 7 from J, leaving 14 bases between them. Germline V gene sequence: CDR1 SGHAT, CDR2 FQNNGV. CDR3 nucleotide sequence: TGTGCCAGCAGCTTAGGGGTTCTCGGGTACCAGCCCCAGCATTTT. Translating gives CASSLGVLGYQPQHF.

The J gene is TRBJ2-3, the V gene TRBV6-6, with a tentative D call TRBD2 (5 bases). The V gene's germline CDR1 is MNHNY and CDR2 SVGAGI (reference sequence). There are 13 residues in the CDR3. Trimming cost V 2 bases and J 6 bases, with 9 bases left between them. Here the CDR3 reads CASSYQRGDTQYF. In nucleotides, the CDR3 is TGTGCCAGCAGTTACCAACGCGGGGATACGCAGTATTTT.

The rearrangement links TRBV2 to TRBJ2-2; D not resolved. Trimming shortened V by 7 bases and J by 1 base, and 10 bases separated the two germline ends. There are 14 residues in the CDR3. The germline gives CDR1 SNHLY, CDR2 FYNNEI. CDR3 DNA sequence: TGTGCCAGCAAGTGGACGCAGAACACCGGGGAGCTGTTTTTT. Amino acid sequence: CASKWTQNTGELFF.

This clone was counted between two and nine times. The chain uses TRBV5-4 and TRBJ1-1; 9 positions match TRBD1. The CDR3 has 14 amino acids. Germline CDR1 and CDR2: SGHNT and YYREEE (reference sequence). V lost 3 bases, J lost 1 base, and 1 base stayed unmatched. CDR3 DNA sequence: TGTGCCAGCAGCTGGGGACAGGGGAACACTGAAGCTTTCTTT. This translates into CASSWGQGNTEAFF.

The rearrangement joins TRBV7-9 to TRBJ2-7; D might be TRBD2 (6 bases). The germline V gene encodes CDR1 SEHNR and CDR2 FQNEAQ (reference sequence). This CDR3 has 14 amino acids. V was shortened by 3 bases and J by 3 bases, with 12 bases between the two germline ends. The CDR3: CASSFGTGGYEQYF. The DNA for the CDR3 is TGTGCCAGCAGCTTTGGGACCGGGGGCTACGAGCAGTACTTC. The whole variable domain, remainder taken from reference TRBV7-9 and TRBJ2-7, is DTGVSQNPRHKITKRGQNVTFRCDPISEHNRLYWYRQTLGQGPEFLTYFQNEAQLEKSRLLSDRFSAERPKGSFSTLEIQRTEQGDSAMYLCASSFGTGGYEQYFGPGTRLTVT.

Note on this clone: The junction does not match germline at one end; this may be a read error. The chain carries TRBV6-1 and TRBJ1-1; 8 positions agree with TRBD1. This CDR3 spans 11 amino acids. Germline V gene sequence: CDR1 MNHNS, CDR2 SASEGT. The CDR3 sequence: CASSTSRDRFF. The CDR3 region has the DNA TGTGCCAGCAGCACGTCCCGGGACAGGTTTTTT.

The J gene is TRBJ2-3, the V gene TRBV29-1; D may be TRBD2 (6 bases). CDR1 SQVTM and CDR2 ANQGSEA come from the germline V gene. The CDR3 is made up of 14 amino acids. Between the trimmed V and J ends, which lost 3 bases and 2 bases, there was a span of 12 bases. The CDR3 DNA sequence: TGCAGCGTTGAGGGGGGTCCCTCCACAGATACGCAGTATTTT. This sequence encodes CSVEGGPSTDTQYF.

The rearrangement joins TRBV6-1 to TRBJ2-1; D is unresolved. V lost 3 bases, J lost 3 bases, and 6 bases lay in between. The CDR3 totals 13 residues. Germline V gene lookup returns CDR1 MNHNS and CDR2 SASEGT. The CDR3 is CASSDTDYNEQFF. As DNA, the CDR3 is TGTGCCAGCAGTGATACGGACTACAATGAGCAGTTCTTC.

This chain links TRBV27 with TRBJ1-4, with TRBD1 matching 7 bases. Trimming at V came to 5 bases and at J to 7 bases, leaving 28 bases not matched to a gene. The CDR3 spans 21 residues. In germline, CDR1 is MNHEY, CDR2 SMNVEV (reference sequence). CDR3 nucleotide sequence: TGTGCCAGCAGTACCTTTCGAGTGACAGGGATCTCAGCACGTAGCGGTGAAAAACTGTTTTTT. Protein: CASSTFRVTGISARSGEKLFF.

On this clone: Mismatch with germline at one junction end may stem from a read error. DNA for the CDR3: TGTGCCAGCAGTTCAGGGACTAGCGGGAGCACCGATACGCAGTATTTT. It is translated as CASSSGTSGSTDTQYF. V usage is TRBV6-6 and J usage is TRBJ2-3, with 14 nucleotides matching TRBD2. The CDR3 runs to 16 residues. CDR1 is MNHNY, CDR2 SVGAGI, per germline (reference sequence).

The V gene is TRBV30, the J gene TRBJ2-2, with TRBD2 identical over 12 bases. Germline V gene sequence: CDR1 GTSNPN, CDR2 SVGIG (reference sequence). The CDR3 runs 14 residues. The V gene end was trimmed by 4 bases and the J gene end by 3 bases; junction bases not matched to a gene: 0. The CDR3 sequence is CAWTSGRDTGELFF. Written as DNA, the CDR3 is TGTGCCTGGACTAGCGGGAGGGACACCGGGGAGCTGTTTTTT.

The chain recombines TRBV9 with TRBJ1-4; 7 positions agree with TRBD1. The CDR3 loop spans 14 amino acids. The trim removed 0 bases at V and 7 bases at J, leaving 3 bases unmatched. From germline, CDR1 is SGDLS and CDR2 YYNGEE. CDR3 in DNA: TGTGCCAGCAGCGTAGGAGGGGGCGGTGAAAAACTGTTTTTT. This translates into CASSVGGGGEKLFF.

The CDR3 protein is CASMVGRGSYEQYF. For the CDR3, the DNA is TGTGCCAGCATGGTCGGCAGGGGTTCCTACGAGCAGTACTTC. The chain couples TRBV27 to TRBJ2-7; D perhaps matches TRBD1 (6 bases). The V end lost 7 bases, the J end lost 1 base, and 14 bases lay between the germline ends. This CDR3 region has 14 residues. The V gene's germline CDR1 is MNHEY and CDR2 SMNVEV (reference sequence).

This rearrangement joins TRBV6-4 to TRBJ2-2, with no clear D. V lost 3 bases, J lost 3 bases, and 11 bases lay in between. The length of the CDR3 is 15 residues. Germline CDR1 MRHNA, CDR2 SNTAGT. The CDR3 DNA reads TGTGCCAGCAGTGAGACCGGTGGGGACACCGGGGAGCTGTTTTTT. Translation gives CASSETGGDTGELFF.

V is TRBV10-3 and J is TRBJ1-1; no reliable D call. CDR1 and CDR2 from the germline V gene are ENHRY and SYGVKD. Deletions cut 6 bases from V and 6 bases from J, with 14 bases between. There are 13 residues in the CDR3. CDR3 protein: CAISEDHAAEAFF. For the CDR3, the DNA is TGTGCCATCAGCGAGGACCACGCGGCTGAAGCTTTCTTT.

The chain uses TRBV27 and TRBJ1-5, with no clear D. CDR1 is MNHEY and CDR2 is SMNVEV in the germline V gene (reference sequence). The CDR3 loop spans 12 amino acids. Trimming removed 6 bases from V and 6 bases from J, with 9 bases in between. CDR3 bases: TGTGCCAGCAGCGGCTTGGGTCAGCCCCAGCATTTT. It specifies CASSGLGQPQHF.

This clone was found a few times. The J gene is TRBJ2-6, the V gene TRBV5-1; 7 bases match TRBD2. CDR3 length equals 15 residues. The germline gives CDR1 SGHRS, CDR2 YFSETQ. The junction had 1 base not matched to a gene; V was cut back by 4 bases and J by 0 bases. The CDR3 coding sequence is TGCGCCAGCAGCGGGAGGGCCTCTGGGGCCAACGTCCTGACTTTC. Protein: CASSGRASGANVLTF.